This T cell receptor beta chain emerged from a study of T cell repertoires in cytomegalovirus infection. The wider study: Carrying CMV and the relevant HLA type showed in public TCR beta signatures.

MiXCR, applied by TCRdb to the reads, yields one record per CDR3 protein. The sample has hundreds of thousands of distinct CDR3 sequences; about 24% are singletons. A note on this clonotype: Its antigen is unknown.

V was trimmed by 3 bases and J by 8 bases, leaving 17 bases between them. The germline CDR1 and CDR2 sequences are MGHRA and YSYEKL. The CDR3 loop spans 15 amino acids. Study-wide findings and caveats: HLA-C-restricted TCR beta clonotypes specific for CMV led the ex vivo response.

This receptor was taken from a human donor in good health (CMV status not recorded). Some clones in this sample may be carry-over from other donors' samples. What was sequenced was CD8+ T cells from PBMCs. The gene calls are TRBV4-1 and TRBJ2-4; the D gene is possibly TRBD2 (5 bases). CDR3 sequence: CASSHPQEGRDIQYF. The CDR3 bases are TGCGCCAGCAGCCACCCCCAAGAGGGCCGGGACATTCAGTACTTC.